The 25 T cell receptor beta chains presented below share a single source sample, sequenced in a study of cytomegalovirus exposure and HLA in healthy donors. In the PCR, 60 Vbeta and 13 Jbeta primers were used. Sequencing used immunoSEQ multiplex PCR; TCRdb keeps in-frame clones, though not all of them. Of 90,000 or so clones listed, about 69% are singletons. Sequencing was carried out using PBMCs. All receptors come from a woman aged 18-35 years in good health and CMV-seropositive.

This CDR3 reads CALSRTGGETGELFF. The CDR3 region has the DNA TGTGCCCTCTCGCGGACAGGGGGAGAGACCGGGGAGCTGTTTTTT. This sequence joins TRBV10-3 and TRBJ2-2; 10 nucleotides line up with TRBD1. V shed 11 bases and J 5 bases; nucleotides not matched to a gene: 11. This CDR3 is built from 15 residues. Germline lookup yields CDR1 ENHRY and CDR2 SYGVKD.

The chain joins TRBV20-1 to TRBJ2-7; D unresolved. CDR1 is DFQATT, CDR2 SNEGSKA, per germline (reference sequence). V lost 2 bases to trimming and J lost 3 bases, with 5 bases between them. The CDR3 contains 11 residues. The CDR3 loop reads CSARRGYEQYF. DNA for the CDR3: TGCAGTGCTAGACGCGGCTACGAGCAGTACTTC.

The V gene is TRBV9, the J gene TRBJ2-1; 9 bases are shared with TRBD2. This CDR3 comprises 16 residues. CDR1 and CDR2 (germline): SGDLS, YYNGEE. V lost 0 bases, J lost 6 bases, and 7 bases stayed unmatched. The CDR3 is CASSVEGGRAFNEQFF. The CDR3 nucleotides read TGTGCCAGCAGCGTAGAGGGCGGGAGGGCTTTCAATGAGCAGTTCTTC.

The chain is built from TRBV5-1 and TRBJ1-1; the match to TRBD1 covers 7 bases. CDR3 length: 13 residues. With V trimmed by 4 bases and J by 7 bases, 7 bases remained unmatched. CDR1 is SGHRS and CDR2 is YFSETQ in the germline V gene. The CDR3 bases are TGCGCCAGCAGCCTACCGGGACAGAATGAAGCTTTCTTT. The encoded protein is CASSLPGQNEAFF.

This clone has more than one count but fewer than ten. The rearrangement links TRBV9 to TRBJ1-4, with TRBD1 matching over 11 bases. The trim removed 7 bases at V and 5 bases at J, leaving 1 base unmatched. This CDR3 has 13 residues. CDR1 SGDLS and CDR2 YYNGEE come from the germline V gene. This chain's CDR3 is CASGTGGNEKLFF. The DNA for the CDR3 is TGTGCCAGCGGGACAGGGGGGAATGAAAAACTGTTTTTT. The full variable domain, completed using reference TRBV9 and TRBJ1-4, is DSGVTQTPKHLITATGQRVTLRCSPRSGDLSVYWYQQSLDQGLQFLIQYYNGEERAKGNILERFSAQQFPDLHSELNLSSLELGDSALYFCASGTGGNEKLFFGSGTQLSVL.

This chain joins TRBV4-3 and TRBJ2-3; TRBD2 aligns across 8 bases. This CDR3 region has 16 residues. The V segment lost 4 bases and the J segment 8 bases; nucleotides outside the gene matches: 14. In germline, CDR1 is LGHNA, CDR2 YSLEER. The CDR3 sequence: CASSPGGTRVLGTQYF. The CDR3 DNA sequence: TGCGCCAGCAGCCCCGGGGGGACTAGGGTATTGGGTACGCAGTATTTT.

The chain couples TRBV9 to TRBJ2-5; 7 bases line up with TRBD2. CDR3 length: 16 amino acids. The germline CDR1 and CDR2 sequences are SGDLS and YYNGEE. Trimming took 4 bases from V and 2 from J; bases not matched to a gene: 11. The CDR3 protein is CASSPGLGRDQETQYF. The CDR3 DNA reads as TGTGCCAGCAGCCCCGGACTAGGAAGGGATCAAGAGACCCAGTACTTC.

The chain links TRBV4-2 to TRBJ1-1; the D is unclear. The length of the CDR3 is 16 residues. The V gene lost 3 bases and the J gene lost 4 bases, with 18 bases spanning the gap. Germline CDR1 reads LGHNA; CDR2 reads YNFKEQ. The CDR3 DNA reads TGTGCCAGCAGCCAGACGGTGGTGGGCGAGGGCACTGAAGCTTTCTTT. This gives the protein CASSQTVVGEGTEAFF.

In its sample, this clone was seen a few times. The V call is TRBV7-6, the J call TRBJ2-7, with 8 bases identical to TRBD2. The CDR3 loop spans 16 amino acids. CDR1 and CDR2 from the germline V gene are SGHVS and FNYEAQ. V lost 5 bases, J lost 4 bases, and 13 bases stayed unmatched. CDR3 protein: CASSPGGTSGFYEQYF. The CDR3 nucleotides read TGTGCCAGCAGCCCTGGGGGGACTAGTGGGTTTTACGAGCAGTACTTC.

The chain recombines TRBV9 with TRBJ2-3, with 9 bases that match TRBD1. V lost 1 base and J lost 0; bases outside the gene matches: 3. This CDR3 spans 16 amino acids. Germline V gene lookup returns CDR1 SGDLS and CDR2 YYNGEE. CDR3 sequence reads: CASSVRQGVSTDTQYF. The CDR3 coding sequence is TGTGCCAGCAGCGTAAGACAGGGGGTTAGCACAGATACGCAGTATTTT.

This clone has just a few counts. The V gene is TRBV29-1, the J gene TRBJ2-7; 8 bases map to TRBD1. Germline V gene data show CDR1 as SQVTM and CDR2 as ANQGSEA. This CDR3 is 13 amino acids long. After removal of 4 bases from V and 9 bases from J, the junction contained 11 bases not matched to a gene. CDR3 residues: CSVGVGTGNRQYF. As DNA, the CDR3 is TGCAGCGTTGGGGTTGGGACAGGTAATCGGCAGTACTTC.

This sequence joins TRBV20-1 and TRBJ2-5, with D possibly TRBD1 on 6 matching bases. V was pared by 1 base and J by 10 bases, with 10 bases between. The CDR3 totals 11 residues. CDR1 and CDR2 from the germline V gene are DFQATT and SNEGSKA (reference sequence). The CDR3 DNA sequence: TGCAGTGCTAGAGTCTTAGGGGGCCAGTACTTC. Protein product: CSARVLGGQYF.

The CDR3 DNA sequence: TGTGCCAGTAGTATTCTCTCTGAAAAACTGTTTTTT. Translated: CASSILSEKLFF. The V gene is TRBV19, the J gene TRBJ1-4, with D unresolved. The CDR3 length is 12 residues. Germline V CDR1 and CDR2: LNHDA, SQIVND (reference sequence). V dropped 3 bases and J dropped 7 bases, with 6 bases sitting between them.

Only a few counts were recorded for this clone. The CDR3 DNA follows: TGTGCCAGCAACAGAGGGTGGAATTCACCCCTCCACTTT. Residues: CASNRGWNSPLHF. The J gene is TRBJ1-6, the V gene TRBV6-1; no clear D. This CDR3 has 13 amino acids. V dropped 7 bases and J dropped 7 bases, with 11 bases sitting between them. The germline V gene encodes CDR1 MNHNS and CDR2 SASEGT.

CDR3 loop: CASSPGTTIPGYTF. In nucleotides, the CDR3 is TGTGCCAGCAGCCCCGGGACAACGATTCCGGGCTACACCTTC. This sequence joins TRBV5-6 and TRBJ1-2; tentatively, D is TRBD1 (6 bases). The germline CDR1 and CDR2 sequences are SGHDT and YYEEEE. The CDR3 loop spans 14 amino acids. The V gene lost 4 bases and the J gene lost 8 bases, with 18 bases spanning the gap.

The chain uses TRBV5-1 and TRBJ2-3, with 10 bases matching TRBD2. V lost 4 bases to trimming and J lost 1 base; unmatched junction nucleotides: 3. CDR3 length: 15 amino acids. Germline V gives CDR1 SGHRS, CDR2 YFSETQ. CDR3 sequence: CASSQGLAGTDTQYF. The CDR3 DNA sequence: TGCGCCAGCAGCCAAGGACTAGCGGGCACAGATACGCAGTATTTT.

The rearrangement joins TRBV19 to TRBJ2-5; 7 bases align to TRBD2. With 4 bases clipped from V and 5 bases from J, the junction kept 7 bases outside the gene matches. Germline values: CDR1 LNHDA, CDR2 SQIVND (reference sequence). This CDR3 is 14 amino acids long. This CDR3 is CASSRVAGGETQYF. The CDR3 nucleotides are TGTGCCAGTAGTAGGGTAGCGGGTGGTGAGACCCAGTACTTC.

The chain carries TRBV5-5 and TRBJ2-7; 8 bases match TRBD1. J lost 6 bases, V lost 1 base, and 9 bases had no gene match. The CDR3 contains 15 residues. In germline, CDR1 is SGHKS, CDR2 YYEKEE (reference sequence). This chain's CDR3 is CASSLMDRVGVEQYF. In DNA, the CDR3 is TGTGCCAGCAGCTTGATGGACAGGGTTGGTGTCGAGCAGTACTTC.

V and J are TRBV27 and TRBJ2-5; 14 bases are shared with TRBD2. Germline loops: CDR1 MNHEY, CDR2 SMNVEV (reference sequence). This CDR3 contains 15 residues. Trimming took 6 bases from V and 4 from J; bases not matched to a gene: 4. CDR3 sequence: CASSPGLAGGETQYF. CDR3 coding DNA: TGTGCCAGCAGCCCCGGACTAGCGGGAGGAGAGACCCAGTACTTC.

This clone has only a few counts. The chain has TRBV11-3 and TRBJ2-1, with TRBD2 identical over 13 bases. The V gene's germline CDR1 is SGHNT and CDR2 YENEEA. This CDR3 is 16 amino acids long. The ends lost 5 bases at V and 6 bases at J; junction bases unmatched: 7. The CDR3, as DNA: TGTGCCAGCAGCCTTGGACTAGCGGGAGTTGGCAATGAGCAGTTCTTC. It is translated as CASSLGLAGVGNEQFF. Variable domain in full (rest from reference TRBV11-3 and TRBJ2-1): EAGVVQSPRYKIIEKKQPVAFWCNPISGHNTLYWYLQNLGQGPELLIRYENEEAVDDSQLPKDRFSAERLKGVDSTLKIQPAELGDSAVYLCASSLGLAGVGNEQFFGPGTRLTVL.

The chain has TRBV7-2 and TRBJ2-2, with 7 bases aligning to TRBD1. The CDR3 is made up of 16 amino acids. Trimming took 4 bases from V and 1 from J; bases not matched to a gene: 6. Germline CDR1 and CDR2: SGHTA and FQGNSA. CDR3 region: CASSSRQGQNTGELFF. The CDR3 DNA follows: TGTGCCAGCAGCTCGAGACAGGGACAGAACACCGGGGAGCTGTTTTTT.

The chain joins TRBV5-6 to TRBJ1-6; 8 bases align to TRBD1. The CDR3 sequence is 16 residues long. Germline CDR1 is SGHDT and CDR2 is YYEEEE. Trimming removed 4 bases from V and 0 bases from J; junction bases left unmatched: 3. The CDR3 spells CASSETGGSYNSPLHF. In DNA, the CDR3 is TGTGCCAGCAGCGAAACAGGGGGCTCCTATAATTCACCCCTCCACTTT.

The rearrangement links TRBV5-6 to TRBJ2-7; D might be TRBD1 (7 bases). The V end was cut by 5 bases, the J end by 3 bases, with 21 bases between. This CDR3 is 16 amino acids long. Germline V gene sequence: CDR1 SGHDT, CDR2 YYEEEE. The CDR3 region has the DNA TGTGCCAGCAGTCTCCGCGGAGGGGGCGAAGTCTACGAGCAGTACTTC. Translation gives CASSLRGGGEVYEQYF.

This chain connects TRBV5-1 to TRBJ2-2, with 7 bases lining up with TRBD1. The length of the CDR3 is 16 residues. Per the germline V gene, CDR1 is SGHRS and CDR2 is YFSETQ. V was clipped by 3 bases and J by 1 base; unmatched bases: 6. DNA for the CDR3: TGCGCCAGCAGCTCTACCGGGACAGTGAACACCGGGGAGCTGTTTTTT. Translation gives CASSSTGTVNTGELFF.

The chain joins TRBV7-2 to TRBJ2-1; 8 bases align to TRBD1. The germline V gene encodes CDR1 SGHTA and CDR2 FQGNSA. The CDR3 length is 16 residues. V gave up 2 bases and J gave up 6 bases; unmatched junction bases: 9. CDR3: CASSLNQGAIGNEQFF. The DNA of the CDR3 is TGTGCCAGCAGCTTAAACCAGGGGGCGATTGGCAATGAGCAGTTCTTC.